This TCR beta chain comes out of a study of T cells after yellow fever vaccination. The CDR3 spans 13 residues. V gave up 7 bases and J gave up 1 base, with 7 bases separating them. Germline CDR1 reads LNHDA; CDR2 reads SQIVND (reference sequence). MiXCR was run by TCRdb on the 5' RACE reads, yielding one entry per CDR3 protein. The table lists about 120,000 distinct CDR3 sequences, roughly 10% of them singletons. This specimen was CD8+ T cells sorted from PBMCs, taken on the day of the yellow fever booster vaccination. The TCR comes from a man in his late teens or twenties who received the YFV17D yellow fever vaccine. The chain joins TRBV19 to TRBJ2-2, with D unclear. The CDR3 nucleotides are TGTGCCAGTACCTACATGAACACCGGGGAGCTGTTTTTT. Translating it yields CASTYMNTGELFF.